This record covers a single T cell receptor (beta chain). Its antigen is still unknown. This entry comes from a study of regulatory T cells in long-lasting Graves disease. To make TCR beta libraries, researchers used iRepertoire HTBI primers and Arm-PCR of CDR3 regions. TCRdb processed the multiplex PCR reads anew with MiXCR; each CDR3 protein has one entry. The sample shows about 460,000 distinct CDR3 sequences, about 22% of them seen only once. Time point indicated: persistent/refractory GD, antithyroid drugs over 5 years with positive TRAb. Isolated PBMC RNA provided the starting material for the TCR library. Study results and caveats: TCR diversity in persistent Graves' patients was below that of newly diagnosed ones.

The receptor was isolated from a female donor with Graves disease. This material consisted of peripheral blood mononuclear cells (PBMCs), taken when the disease was refractory, from a patient treated with antithyroid drugs.

This CDR3 is CASSISRGNTEAFF. The CDR3 coding sequence is TGTGCCAGCTCAATCTCCAGGGGCAACACTGAAGCTTTCTTT. The V and J genes are TRBV18 and TRBJ1-1, with a weak D call TRBD1 (6 bases). Germline V gives CDR1 KGHSH, CDR2 LQKENI. V was pared by 5 bases and J by 2 bases, with 12 bases between. The CDR3 runs 14 residues.